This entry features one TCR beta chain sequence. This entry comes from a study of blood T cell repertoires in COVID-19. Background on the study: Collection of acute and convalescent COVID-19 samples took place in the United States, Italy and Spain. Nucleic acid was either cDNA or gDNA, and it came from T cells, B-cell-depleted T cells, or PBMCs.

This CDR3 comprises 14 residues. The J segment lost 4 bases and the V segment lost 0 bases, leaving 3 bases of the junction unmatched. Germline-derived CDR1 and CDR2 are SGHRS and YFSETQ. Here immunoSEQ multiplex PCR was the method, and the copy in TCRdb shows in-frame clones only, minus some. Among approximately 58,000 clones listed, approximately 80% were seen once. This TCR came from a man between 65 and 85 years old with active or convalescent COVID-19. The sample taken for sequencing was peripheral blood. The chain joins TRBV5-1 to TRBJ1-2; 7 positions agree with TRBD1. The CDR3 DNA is TGCGCCAGCAGCTTGGCGGGACAGCTCTATGGCTACACCTTC. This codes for CASSLAGQLYGYTF.